The table lists the clone carrying this T cell receptor beta chain with a few counts. As yet, its antigen is unknown. PCR primers comprised 60 Vbeta and 13 Jbeta primers. Sequencing used immunoSEQ multiplex PCR; TCRdb keeps in-frame clones, though not all of them. The sample holds roughly 120,000 clones, around 78% seen once. This specimen comes from a study of cytomegalovirus exposure and HLA in healthy donors. Study at large: Out of roughly 170 million T cells, an earlier analysis found fewer than 140 million unique TCR beta sequences in total.

J was trimmed by 4 bases and V by 5 bases; bases with no gene match: 7. From germline, CDR1 is SEHNR and CDR2 FQNEAQ (reference sequence). This CDR3 contains 15 residues. The study's findings and limits: Looking again later, the authors saw that most CMV-associated TCR beta chains seemed HLA-restricted. Later analysis showed TCR association rates varying by HLA locus, highest for DRB1 and lowest for HLA-C. A previous analysis found most TCR beta V segments productive roughly 87% or roughly 30% of the time.

V and J are TRBV7-9 and TRBJ2-3; 9 positions match TRBD1. The sequencing sample was made of PBMCs. This TCR derives from a middle-aged man in good health and CMV-seronegative. DNA for the CDR3: TGTGCCAGCAGCAACCGGGACAGGGAACCAGATACGCAGTATTTT. Residues: CASSNRDREPDTQYF.